The 17 T cell receptor beta chains below all came from one sample that was sequenced in a study of cytomegalovirus exposure and HLA in healthy donors (dated by TCRdb to 2016 to 2017). Libraries were constructed by the immunoSEQ multiplex PCR assay. TCRdb stores this immuneACCESS table with in-frame sequences only. Part of the clones is absent; in the studies checked, under half of the shortfall reflects unresolved V genes, and no reason is known for the rest. The sample includes fewer than 250,000 clones, with approximately 87% observed a single time. The ten largest clones take up 2.6% of the sample. The sample comprised PBMCs. These TCRs come from a man aged 18 to 29 in good health and CMV-seronegative.

This chain uses TRBV11-2 with TRBJ1-1; maybe TRBD1 (5 bases). CDR1 is SGHAT, CDR2 FQNNGV, per germline. The CDR3 is 16 amino acids. V lost 2 bases to trimming and J lost 3 bases, with 16 bases between them. In DNA form, the CDR3 reads TGTGCCAGCAGCTTACTAAGCGGGGGAACTTACACTGAAGCTTTCTTT. Amino acid sequence: CASSLLSGGTYTEAFF.

The chain links TRBV10-3 to TRBJ1-2; D is ambiguous. Trimming took 3 bases from V and 4 from J, leaving 6 bases between them. Per the germline V gene, CDR1 is ENHRY and CDR2 is SYGVKD. CDR3 length: 12 residues. CDR3 amino acids: CAISDEGYGYTF. CDR3 bases: TGTGCCATCAGTGATGAGGGCTATGGCTACACCTTC.

The CDR3 sequence is CASSKRQGGVGMNTEAFF. For the CDR3, the DNA is TGCGCCAGCAGCAAAAGACAGGGTGGCGTCGGCATGAACACTGAAGCTTTCTTT. The chain couples TRBV5-1 to TRBJ1-1; 7 bases line up with TRBD1. The V gene's germline CDR1 is SGHRS and CDR2 YFSETQ. The CDR3 length is 18 residues. V gave up 4 bases and J gave up 0 bases; unmatched junction bases: 15.

The chain links TRBV7-9 to TRBJ2-3, with 13 bases aligning to TRBD2. Germline CDR1 is SEHNR and CDR2 is FQNEAQ (reference sequence). This CDR3 is 17 amino acids long. V dropped 5 bases and J dropped 3; count of bases not matched to a gene: 8. The CDR3 loop reads CASSELAGGLGTDTQYF. The CDR3 DNA is TGTGCCAGCAGCGAACTAGCGGGGGGGCTTGGAACAGATACGCAGTATTTT.

The rearrangement joins TRBV6-4 to TRBJ2-7; TRBD2 matches at 13 bases. Per germline, CDR1 MRHNA and CDR2 SNTAGT. This CDR3 spans 20 amino acids. The ends lost 10 bases at V and 4 bases at J; junction bases unmatched: 25. The CDR3 reads CATPARSRGTSGTLIYEQYF. In DNA form, the CDR3 reads TGTGCCACCCCCGCCAGGTCCCGCGGGACTAGCGGGACCCTGATTTACGAGCAGTACTTC.

V gene TRBV7-8 combines with J gene TRBJ2-5; 13 bases match TRBD2. With V trimmed by 3 bases and J by 5 bases, 9 bases remained unmatched. The CDR3 is made up of 17 amino acids. Germline V gives CDR1 SGHVS, CDR2 FQNEAQ. The CDR3 loop is CASSFPTSGRTGETQYF. DNA for the CDR3: TGTGCCAGCAGCTTCCCGACTAGCGGGAGGACGGGCGAGACCCAGTACTTC.

This chain connects TRBV4-3 to TRBJ1-3; no clear D gene. This CDR3 comprises 15 residues. Germline V gene sequence: CDR1 LGHNA, CDR2 YSLEER. Trimming pared 4 bases from V and 2 bases from J, leaving 12 bases between. In DNA, the CDR3 is TGCGCCAGCAGCCTCCGACTTGACCCTGGAAACACCATATATTTT. This gives the protein CASSLRLDPGNTIYF.

The chain couples TRBV5-1 to TRBJ1-4, with a possible D match to TRBD1 (5 bases). V shed 3 bases and J shed 8 bases, with 17 bases lying between them. Germline CDR1 is SGHRS and CDR2 is YFSETQ. CDR3 size: 15 residues. The CDR3 nucleotides read TGCGCCAGCAGCTCGGACGGCAGGGTAGAGGAAAAACTGTTTTTT. Translated: CASSSDGRVEEKLFF.

This clone was recorded only once. The chain carries TRBV19 and TRBJ1-2; D gene uncertain. From germline, CDR1 is LNHDA and CDR2 SQIVND (reference sequence). The CDR3 has 14 residues. The ends were cut back, 4 bases at V and 4 bases at J, with 13 bases in the middle. For the CDR3, the DNA is TGTGCCAGTAGTACACCAGCGGGATTCTATGGCTACACCTTC. Translation gives CASSTPAGFYGYTF.

The rearrangement links TRBV5-6 to TRBJ2-3; D gene uncertain. With 0 bases removed from V and 6 bases from J, the gap between germline ends came to 11 bases. Germline CDR1 and CDR2: SGHDT and YYEEEE. This CDR3 contains 14 residues. The CDR3 DNA sequence: TGTGCCAGCAGCTTGGGACTGGCTGTTGATACGCAGTATTTT. This encodes CASSLGLAVDTQYF.

This chain connects TRBV5-1 to TRBJ2-5; TRBD2 matches at 8 bases. The germline CDR1 and CDR2 sequences are SGHRS and YFSETQ. The CDR3 loop spans 15 amino acids. Germline trimming cut 3 bases from V and 3 bases from J; bases unmatched to any gene: 7. This CDR3 is CASSYGGDFKETQYF. In nucleotides, the CDR3 is TGCGCCAGCAGCTACGGGGGGGATTTCAAAGAGACCCAGTACTTC.

This chain uses TRBV7-8 with TRBJ2-1, with 13 bases aligning to TRBD2. Germline V gene sequence: CDR1 SGHVS, CDR2 FQNEAQ. Trimming took 5 bases from V and 4 from J; bases not matched to a gene: 8. The CDR3 sequence is 17 residues long. CDR3 region: CASSMRLAGGQYNEQFF. Written as DNA, the CDR3 is TGTGCCAGCAGCATGAGACTAGCGGGGGGCCAATACAATGAGCAGTTCTTC.

This chain links TRBV6-6 with TRBJ2-7; possibly TRBD1 for D (6 bases). Trimming pared 6 bases from V and 1 base from J, leaving 16 bases between. Germline CDR1 reads MNHNY; CDR2 reads SVGAGI (reference sequence). This CDR3 has 15 residues. The CDR3 nucleotides are TGTGCCAGCAGAGAACAGGGAAAGGTTTCCTACGAGCAGTACTTC. It encodes CASREQGKVSYEQYF.

The V and J genes are TRBV27 and TRBJ2-3; TRBD2 agrees at 7 bases. The ends lost 3 bases at V and 9 bases at J; junction bases unmatched: 15. This CDR3 is built from 16 residues. From germline, CDR1 is MNHEY and CDR2 SMNVEV (reference sequence). For the CDR3, the DNA is TGTGCCAGCAGTTTGGGGGAGGGATCCCTCTCAGGAACGCAGTATTTT. This encodes CASSLGEGSLSGTQYF.

The V and J genes are TRBV6-1 and TRBJ2-5; TRBD2 might be the D (7 bases). The V end was cut by 6 bases, the J end by 5 bases, with 16 bases between. This CDR3 is 14 amino acids long. The germline V gene encodes CDR1 MNHNS and CDR2 SASEGT. Here the CDR3 reads CASSRGVGGETQYF. The CDR3 DNA sequence: TGTGCCAGCAGCCGGGGGGTAGGGGGGGAGACCCAGTACTTC.

This clone was seen only once. The chain couples TRBV7-6 to TRBJ1-4; D gene ambiguous. This CDR3 has 16 amino acids. With 5 bases removed from V and 5 bases from J, the gap between germline ends came to 18 bases. Germline CDR1 is SGHVS and CDR2 is FNYEAQ. The CDR3 nucleotides are TGTGCCAGCAGCCGAACTAGGACCGATCGAAATGAAAAACTGTTTTTT. The encoded protein is CASSRTRTDRNEKLFF.

V and J are TRBV6-5 and TRBJ1-5; tentative D call: TRBD1 (6 bases). The V gene lost 4 bases and the J gene lost 4 bases, with 14 bases spanning the gap. There are 15 residues in the CDR3. Germline-derived CDR1 and CDR2 are MNHEY and SVGAGI. This chain's CDR3 is CASSLSRGRNQPQHF. CDR3 nucleotide sequence: TGTGCCAGCAGTTTATCCAGGGGACGGAATCAGCCCCAGCATTTT.